The 14 T cell receptor beta chains reported below all come from one sample, sequenced in a study of CD8 T cells in ankylosing spondylitis. TCRdb re-called the 5' RACE reads through MiXCR, storing one row per CDR3 protein. This table holds some 150,000 distinct CDR3 sequences, around 45% found once. The source material was synovial fluid, either unsorted or a sorted T cell fraction (not recorded which). The receptors were gathered from a male donor with ankylosing spondylitis.

The rearrangement uses TRBV28 and TRBJ1-1, with D possibly TRBD1 on 6 matching bases. The CDR3 covers 13 residues. With 6 bases removed from V and 1 base from J, the gap between germline ends came to 9 bases. Germline CDR1 MDHEN, CDR2 SYDVKM. CDR3 sequence (DNA): TGTGCCAGCAGGTGGACAGAGAACACTGAAGCTTTCTTT. Its translation is CASRWTENTEAFF.

CDR3 DNA sequence: TGCGCCAGCAGCCAAGGGCCTAACGACGATGAGCAGTTCTTC. Encoded protein: CASSQGPNDDEQFF. The chain is built from TRBV4-3 and TRBJ2-1; D ambiguous. Looked up from germline, CDR1 is LGHNA and CDR2 is YSLEER. Trimming cost V 1 base and J 8 bases, with 12 bases left between them. CDR3 length: 14 amino acids.

This clonotype has more than one count but fewer than ten. The chain joins TRBV20-1 to TRBJ1-1, with D maybe TRBD1 (5 bases). V shed 4 bases and J shed 5 bases, with 26 bases lying between them. The CDR3 spans 17 residues. Germline V gene sequence: CDR1 DFQATT, CDR2 SNEGSKA (reference sequence). CDR3 DNA: TGCAGTGCTAAAAATTTAATCGGGACCCCCTCGGGGACTGAAGCTTTCTTT. Translating it yields CSAKNLIGTPSGTEAFF.

The rearrangement joins TRBV11-1 to TRBJ2-2; D not resolved. Germline CDR1 SGHAT, CDR2 FQDESV (reference sequence). The V and J ends lost 5 bases and 3 bases respectively, with 25 bases between them. The CDR3 spans 19 residues. The CDR3 is CASSPHGMLLPLYTGELFF. CDR3 DNA: TGTGCCAGCAGCCCCCACGGAATGTTACTTCCCCTTTACACCGGGGAGCTGTTTTTT.

The V and J genes are TRBV11-2 and TRBJ1-5; D is unclear. Germline lookup yields CDR1 SGHAT and CDR2 FQNNGV. Trimming took 1 base from V and 0 from J, leaving 10 bases between them. CDR3 length: 16 amino acids. The DNA for the CDR3 is TGTGCCAGCAGCTTAGTTTGGGCCTATAGCAATCAGCCCCAGCATTTT. It codes for CASSLVWAYSNQPQHF.

The CDR3 here is CASSLWATDSNYGYTF. The CDR3, as DNA: TGTGCCAGCAGTTTATGGGCGACAGATTCTAACTATGGCTACACCTTC. The chain uses TRBV27 and TRBJ1-2, with D maybe TRBD1 (5 bases). The CDR3 has 16 residues. Germline-derived CDR1 and CDR2 are MNHEY and SMNVEV (reference sequence). V was clipped by 1 base and J by 0 bases, with 12 bases between them.

The chain joins TRBV7-2 to TRBJ1-1, with D unresolved. In germline, CDR1 is SGHTA, CDR2 FQGNSA. The CDR3 is 15 residues long. V lost 5 bases and J lost 5, with 18 bases in between. CDR3 sequence: CASSDGPRGRTEAFF. CDR3 DNA sequence: TGTGCCAGCAGCGACGGACCCCGAGGGAGGACTGAAGCTTTCTTT. The full variable domain, completed using reference TRBV7-2 and TRBJ1-1, is GAGVSQSPSNKVTEKGKDVELRCDPISGHTALYWYRQSLGQGLEFLIYFQGNSAPDKSGLPSDRFSAERTGGSVSTLTIQRTQQEDSAVYLCASSDGPRGRTEAFFGQGTRLTVV.

In its sample, this clonotype was seen once. The rearrangement links TRBV12-3 or TRBV12-4 to TRBJ2-7, with D possibly being TRBD2 (5 bases). V lost 2 bases, J lost 0 bases, and 11 bases lay in between. This CDR3 has 15 amino acids. The CDR3 protein is CASSLYRGYSYEQYF. The CDR3 coding sequence is TGTGCCAGCAGTTTATATCGCGGGTACTCCTACGAGCAGTACTTC.

This clonotype came up a few times. The DNA of the CDR3 is TGTGCCAGCAGCCAAGGCGCTTGGGGGCGCCGGGGCGGGGAGCTGTTTTTT. Amino acids: CASSQGAWGRRGGELFF. The genes are TRBV4-2 and TRBJ2-2; TRBD1 might be the D (6 bases). Germline assignment: CDR1 LGHNA and CDR2 YNFKEQ. The CDR3 has 17 amino acids. Trimming cost V 1 base and J 7 bases, with 19 bases left between them.

The chain carries TRBV11-2 and TRBJ2-1, with TRBD1 matching over 7 bases. The junction had 7 bases not matched to a gene; V was cut back by 5 bases and J by 6 bases. Germline lookup yields CDR1 SGHAT and CDR2 FQNNGV. The CDR3 has 14 residues. CDR3 region: CASSEQGTVNEQFF. Here the CDR3 DNA reads TGTGCCAGCAGCGAACAAGGGACAGTCAATGAGCAGTTCTTC.

The chain joins TRBV27 to TRBJ1-4; 9 positions match TRBD1. After removal of 4 bases from V and 8 bases from J, the junction contained 2 bases not matched to a gene. Germline V gene sequence: CDR1 MNHEY, CDR2 SMNVEV (reference sequence). This CDR3 is 13 amino acids long. The CDR3 reads CASSSQGAEKLFF. The CDR3 coding sequence is TGTGCCAGCAGTTCACAGGGGGCGGAAAAACTGTTTTTT.

The CDR3 nucleotides read TGCAGTGCTAGACGGACTAGCGGGAGCAATGAGCAGTTCTTC. It specifies CSARRTSGSNEQFF. This rearrangement joins TRBV20-1 to TRBJ2-1, with TRBD2 matching 13 bases. This CDR3 contains 14 residues. V lost 2 bases, J lost 6 bases, and 1 base stayed unmatched. From germline, CDR1 is DFQATT and CDR2 SNEGSKA (reference sequence).

The table lists this clonotype with a count of one. The DNA of the CDR3 is TGTGCCAGCAGCTCCGTTCAGGAGACCTACGAGCAGTACTTC. It codes for CASSSVQETYEQYF. V gene TRBV7-9 combines with J gene TRBJ2-7, with no clear D. Germline CDR1 is SEHNR and CDR2 is FQNEAQ (reference sequence). The V end lost 4 bases, the J end lost 2 bases, and 12 bases lay between the germline ends. This CDR3 has 14 amino acids.

V gene TRBV7-9 combines with J gene TRBJ1-1; weak D call: TRBD1 (5 bases). The CDR3 runs to 17 residues. Per germline, CDR1 SEHNR and CDR2 FQNEAQ (reference sequence). The germline V and J ends were trimmed by 1 base and 0 bases, with 15 bases remaining between them. This CDR3 reads CASSLGYAGLMNTEAFF. As DNA, the CDR3 is TGTGCCAGCAGCTTAGGTTATGCAGGGCTGATGAACACTGAAGCTTTCTTT.